This TCR beta chain was sequenced during a study of identical twins. Germline CDR1 is SNHLY and CDR2 is FYNNEI. The CDR3 contains 13 residues. Trimming removed 8 bases at V and 4 bases at J, with 13 bases between. General study points: Zero-insertion results could be subject to partial confounding by invariant MAIT and iNKT cells.

To note about this clonotype: As yet, its antigen is unknown.

TCRdb re-derived calls from the 5' RACE reads in MiXCR, one entry per CDR3 protein. This table has fewer than 650,000 distinct CDR3 sequences, roughly 7.2% appearing once. The data were also submitted as part of a second study, on yellow fever vaccine responses in identical twins.

The clonotype comes from a young woman in good health. Sequencing input: PBMCs. This chain connects TRBV2 to TRBJ2-3, with TRBD1 as a possible D gene (6 bases). The CDR3 nucleotides read TGTGCCAGCTCAAACAGGGTTGCAGATACGCAGTATTTT. It translates to CASSNRVADTQYF.